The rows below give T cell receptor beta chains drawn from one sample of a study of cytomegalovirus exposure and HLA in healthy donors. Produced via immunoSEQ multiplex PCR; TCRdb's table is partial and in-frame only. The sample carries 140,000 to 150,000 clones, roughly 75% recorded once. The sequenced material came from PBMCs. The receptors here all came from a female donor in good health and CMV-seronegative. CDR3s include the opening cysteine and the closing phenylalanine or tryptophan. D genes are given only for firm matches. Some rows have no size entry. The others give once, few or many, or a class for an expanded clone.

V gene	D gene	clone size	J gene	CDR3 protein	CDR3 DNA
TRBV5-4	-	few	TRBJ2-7	CASSFQRSYEQYF	TGTGCCAGCAGCTTTCAGCGCTCCTACGAGCAGTACTTC
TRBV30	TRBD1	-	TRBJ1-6	CAWSVGQDNSPLHF	TGTGCCTGGAGTGTGGGACAGGATAATTCACCCCTCCACTTT
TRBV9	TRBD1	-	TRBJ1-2	CASRDRVHGYTF	TGTGCCAGCAGGGACAGGGTCCATGGCTACACCTTC
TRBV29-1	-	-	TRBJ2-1	CSVEVSLVAYEQFF	TGCAGCGTTGAAGTTTCCCTGGTAGCCTATGAGCAGTTCTTC
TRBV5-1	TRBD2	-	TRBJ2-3	CASSLRAGLSTDTQYF	TGCGCCAGCAGCTTAAGAGCGGGACTCAGCACAGATACGCAGTATTTT
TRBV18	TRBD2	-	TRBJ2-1	CASSLGLAFPYNEQFF	TGTGCCAGCTCACTCGGACTAGCGTTCCCTTACAATGAGCAGTTCTTC
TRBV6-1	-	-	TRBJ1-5	CASSYDNQPQHF	TGTGCCAGCAGCTATGACAATCAGCCCCAGCATTTT
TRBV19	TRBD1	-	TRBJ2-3	CASSIPGTGTDTQYF	TGTGCCAGTAGTATCCCCGGGACAGGGACAGATACGCAGTATTTT
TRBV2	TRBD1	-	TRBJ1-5	CASSRRTGGNQPQHF	TGTGCCAGCAGTAGAAGGACAGGGGGGAATCAGCCCCAGCATTTT
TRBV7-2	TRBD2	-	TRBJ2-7	CASSPGLAVSYEQYF	TGTGCCAGCAGCCCTGGACTAGCGGTCTCCTACGAGCAGTACTTC
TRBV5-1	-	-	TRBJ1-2	CASSPGTLDGYTF	TGCGCCAGCAGCCCCGGGACTCTCGATGGCTACACCTTC
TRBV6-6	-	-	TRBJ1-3	CASSFGGVRSGNTIYF	TGTGCCAGCAGTTTCGGAGGTGTCCGCTCTGGAAACACCATATATTTT
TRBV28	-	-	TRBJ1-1	CASSFLNTGSWYTEAFF	TGTGCCAGCAGTTTCCTCAATACAGGGAGTTGGTACACTGAAGCTTTCTTT